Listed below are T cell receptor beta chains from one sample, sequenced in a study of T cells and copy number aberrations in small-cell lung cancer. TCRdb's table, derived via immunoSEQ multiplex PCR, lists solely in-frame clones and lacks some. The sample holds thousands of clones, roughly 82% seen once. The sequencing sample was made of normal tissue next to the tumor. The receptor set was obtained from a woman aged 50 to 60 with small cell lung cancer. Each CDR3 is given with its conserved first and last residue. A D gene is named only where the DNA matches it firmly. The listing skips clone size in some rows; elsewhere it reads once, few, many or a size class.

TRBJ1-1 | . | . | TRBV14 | TGTGCCAGCAGGCTTTCGGGCAGGAGCATGAACACTGAAGCTTTCTTT | CASRLSGRSMNTEAFF
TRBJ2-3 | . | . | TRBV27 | TGTGCCAGCAGTTTATATGATGCAGGGGGGCAGAATACGCAGTATTTT | CASSLYDAGGQNTQYF
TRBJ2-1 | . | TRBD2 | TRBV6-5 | TGTGCCAGCAGTTGGCGGGGGTCCTACAATGAGCAGTTCTTC | CASSWRGSYNEQFF
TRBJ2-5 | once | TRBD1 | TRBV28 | TGTGCCAGCAGGAACAGGGGGTTGAGTGAGACCCAGTACTTC | CASRNRGLSETQYF
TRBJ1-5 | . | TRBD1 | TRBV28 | TGTGCCAGCAGCCCTGGGACAGGGGTTTCTCAGCCCCAGCATTTT | CASSPGTGVSQPQHF
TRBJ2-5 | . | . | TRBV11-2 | TGTGCCAGCAGACCAGACACTTACCAAGAGACCCAGTACTTC | CASRPDTYQETQYF
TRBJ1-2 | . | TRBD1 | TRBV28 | TGTGCCAGCAGTTTATTGGGACAGGGGCAAGGTGGCTACACCTTC | CASSLLGQGQGGYTF
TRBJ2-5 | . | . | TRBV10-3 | TGTGCCATCAGTGGCTTAGGAGAGACCCAGTACTTC | CAISGLGETQYF
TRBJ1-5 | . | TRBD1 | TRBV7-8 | TGTGCCAGCAGCTTAGAGGGCCGGTCAGGGGGTCAGCCCCAGCATTTT | CASSLEGRSGGQPQHF
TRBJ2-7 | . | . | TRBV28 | TGTGCCAGCAGGGTCACCGGGGCGCATAATAACGAGCAGTACTTC | CASRVTGAHNNEQYF
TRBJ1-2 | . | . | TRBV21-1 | TGTGCCAGCAGGAAGTGCCACAAGGCCCACGGCTATACCTTC | CASRKCHKAHGYTF
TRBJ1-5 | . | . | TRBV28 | TGTGCCAGCAGTTTTGTCACAGGCAATCAGCCCCAGCATTTT | CASSFVTGNQPQHF
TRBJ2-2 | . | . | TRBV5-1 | TGCGCCAGCAGCTCCCATTCCACCGGGGAGCTGTTTTTT | CASSSHSTGELFF
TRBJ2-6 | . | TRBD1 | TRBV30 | TGTGCCTGGAGTGTACGGCAGGGGGCGTATGGGGCCAACGTCCTGACTTTC | CAWSVRQGAYGANVLTF
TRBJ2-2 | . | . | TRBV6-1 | TGTGCCAGCAGTGAAGTTCCATCCGGGGAGCTGTTTTTT | CASSEVPSGELFF
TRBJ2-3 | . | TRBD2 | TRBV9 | TGTGCCAGCAGCGTAGCTATTAGCGGGAGAATGCATACGCAGTATTTT | CASSVAISGRMHTQYF
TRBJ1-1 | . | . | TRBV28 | TGTGCCAGCAGTGGGTATGGGGGCGCTGAAGCTTTCTTT | CASSGYGGAEAFF
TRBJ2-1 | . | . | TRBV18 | TGTGCCAGCTCACCGGCAGGGGCCTACAATGAGCAGTTCTTC | CASSPAGAYNEQFF
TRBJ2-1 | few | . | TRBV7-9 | TGTGCCAGCAGCTTAGATGGGGGGAACAATGAGCAGTTCTTC | CASSLDGGNNEQFF
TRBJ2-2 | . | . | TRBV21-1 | TGTGCCAGCAACAACTCCGGGGAGCTGTTTTTT | CASNNSGELFF
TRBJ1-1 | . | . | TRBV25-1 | TGTGCCAGCAGTGAATCTCTCCAGGGGAGCACTGAAGCTTTCTTT | CASSESLQGSTEAFF
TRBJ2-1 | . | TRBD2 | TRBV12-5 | TGTGCTAGTGGCCTCGGTAGCGGGGGGGACAATGAGCAGTTCTTC | CASGLGSGGDNEQFF
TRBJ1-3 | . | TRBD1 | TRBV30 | TGTGCCTGGAGTGTAGGGACAGGGAACACCATATATTTT | CAWSVGTGNTIYF
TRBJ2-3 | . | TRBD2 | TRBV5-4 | TGTGCCAGCAGCCAGACTAGCGTTAGCACAGATACGCAGTATTTT | CASSQTSVSTDTQYF
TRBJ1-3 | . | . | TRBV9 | TGTGCCAGCAGCGTAGCGGGCAACTCTGGAAACACCATATATTTT | CASSVAGNSGNTIYF
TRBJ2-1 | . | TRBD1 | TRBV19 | TGTGCCACCAGTGGACAGGGAGGTGATGAGCAGTTCTTC | CATSGQGGDEQFF
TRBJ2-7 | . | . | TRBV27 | TGTGCCAGCAGTTTATCGAGAGGGATATCGGAAGAGCAGTACTTC | CASSLSRGISEEQYF
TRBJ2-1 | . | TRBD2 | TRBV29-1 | TGCAGCGCTCAGCACTTAGCGGGAGATGAGCAGTTCTTC | CSAQHLAGDEQFF
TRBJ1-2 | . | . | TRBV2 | TGTGCCAGCAGTGTCAGGGACGGCTACACCTTC | CASSVRDGYTF
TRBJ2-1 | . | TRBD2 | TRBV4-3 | TGCGCCAGCAGCCAAGATTCTAGCGGGAAATCCTACAATGAGCAGTTCTTC | CASSQDSSGKSYNEQFF
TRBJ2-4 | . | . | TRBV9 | TGTGCCAGCAGCGAGAGAGGAGGGCAAAACATTCAGTACTTC | CASSERGGQNIQYF
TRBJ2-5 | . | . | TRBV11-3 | TGTGCCAGCAGCTTTTCACAGGTGGAGACCCAGTACTTC | CASSFSQVETQYF
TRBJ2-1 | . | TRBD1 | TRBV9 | TGTGCCAGCAGCGTATCACCGCGATCAAAGGGGACAGGGATGGGTTTGCGCAATGAGCAGTTCTTC | CASSVSPRSKGTGMGLRNEQFF